Listed below are T cell receptor beta chains from one sample, sequenced in a study of blood T cell repertoires in COVID-19. Clones were read by immunoSEQ multiplex PCR, and TCRdb kept only the in-frame ones, dropping some. The table records about 88,000 clones, roughly 89% of them present only once. The sequenced sample was peripheral blood. The receptors were gathered from a woman aged 55-70 years with COVID-19, enrolled during active disease. CDR3s leave out the opening cysteine and the closing phenylalanine or tryptophan.

J: TRBJ1-1; V: TRBV29-1; CDR3: SVGTGNTEAF
J: TRBJ2-7; V: TRBV6-4; CDR3: ASRHLTGLTYEQY
J: TRBJ1-2; V: TRBV5-4; CDR3: ASSSRQGANYGYT
J: TRBJ2-2; V: TRBV4-3; CDR3: ASSQRQGPNTGELF
J: TRBJ2-7; V: TRBV19; CDR3: ASSIGVGRPYEQY
J: TRBJ2-5; V: TRBV5-1; CDR3: ASSFPGQGLETQY
J: TRBJ1-5; V: TRBV5-3; CDR3: ARYSRPGGQPQH
J: TRBJ2-7; V: TRBV10-1; CDR3: ASSTGVAYEQY
J: TRBJ1-4; V: TRBV7-2; CDR3: ASSSQATNEKLF
J: TRBJ1-5; V: TRBV2; CDR3: ASSSADLGNQPQH
J: TRBJ1-3; V: TRBV10-3; CDR3: AISVGTGTTGNTIY
J: TRBJ2-7; V: TRBV9; CDR3: ASSGYRAPYEQY
J: TRBJ1-5; V: TRBV19; CDR3: ASSIGGWLRSNQPQH
J: TRBJ2-5; V: TRBV7-9; CDR3: ASSKAPLQLETQY
J: TRBJ2-5; V: TRBV6-5; CDR3: ASSYSRFGVLGTQY
J: TRBJ1-5; V: TRBV12-3/TRBV12-4; CDR3: ASTQGGLQPQH
J: TRBJ1-4; V: TRBV7-6; CDR3: ASSPRGGGYEKLF
J: TRBJ2-5; V: TRBV19; CDR3: ASSQNRGFETQY
J: TRBJ1-5; V: TRBV2; CDR3: ASSGVRSQQH
J: TRBJ2-7; V: TRBV19; CDR3: ASSVVGGTYEQY
J: TRBJ1-2; V: TRBV18; CDR3: ASSGTGGWGYT
J: TRBJ2-5; V: TRBV2; CDR3: ASRRDVETQY
J: TRBJ1-1; V: TRBV11-2; CDR3: ASSPRQAITEAF
J: TRBJ1-3; V: TRBV5-1; CDR3: ASSPSPGIGNTIY
J: TRBJ1-5; V: TRBV30; CDR3: AWSVRGSASNQPQH
J: TRBJ1-2; V: TRBV7-2; CDR3: ASSGGAGYGYT
J: TRBJ2-5; V: TRBV4-1; CDR3: ASSQVPRGHETQY
J: TRBJ1-2; V: TRBV28; CDR3: ASSPPGQGTPNYGYT
J: TRBJ1-1; V: TRBV11-2; CDR3: ASRPQGVDTEAF
J: TRBJ1-5; V: TRBV18; CDR3: ASSPTGTSNQPQH
J: TRBJ1-2; V: TRBV7-8; CDR3: ASSLVGGYGYT
J: TRBJ2-7; V: TRBV29-1; CDR3: SAATSGSYEQY
J: TRBJ2-1; V: TRBV2; CDR3: ASADRVSYNEQF
J: TRBJ2-6; V: TRBV7-2; CDR3: ASSYSSGANVLT
J: TRBJ1-2; V: TRBV30; CDR3: AWSGGQGAYGYT
J: TRBJ2-5; V: TRBV4-2; CDR3: ASSQEWGGAPGETQY
J: TRBJ1-5; V: TRBV6-5; CDR3: ASSSGFNRGNQPQH
J: TRBJ2-2; V: TRBV3-1/TRBV3-2; CDR3: ASSQDRLAANTGELF
J: TRBJ1-2; V: TRBV7-2; CDR3: ASSPGGVGSYGYT
J: TRBJ2-5; V: TRBV5-1; CDR3: ASSLAVASGGQETQY
J: TRBJ1-2; V: TRBV18; CDR3: ASSHSEWDSPWGYT
J: TRBJ2-7; V: TRBV4-3; CDR3: ASSQEPPLGGAYEQY
J: TRBJ2-1; V: TRBV27; CDR3: ASSLQTGSPGMQF
J: TRBJ1-3; V: TRBV6-5; CDR3: ATSTASGNTIY
J: TRBJ1-6; V: TRBV27; CDR3: ASTLNRADNSPLH
J: TRBJ2-1; V: TRBV6-6; CDR3: ASRGTSGGADGQF
J: TRBJ2-7; V: TRBV19; CDR3: ASSMIGRGYEQY